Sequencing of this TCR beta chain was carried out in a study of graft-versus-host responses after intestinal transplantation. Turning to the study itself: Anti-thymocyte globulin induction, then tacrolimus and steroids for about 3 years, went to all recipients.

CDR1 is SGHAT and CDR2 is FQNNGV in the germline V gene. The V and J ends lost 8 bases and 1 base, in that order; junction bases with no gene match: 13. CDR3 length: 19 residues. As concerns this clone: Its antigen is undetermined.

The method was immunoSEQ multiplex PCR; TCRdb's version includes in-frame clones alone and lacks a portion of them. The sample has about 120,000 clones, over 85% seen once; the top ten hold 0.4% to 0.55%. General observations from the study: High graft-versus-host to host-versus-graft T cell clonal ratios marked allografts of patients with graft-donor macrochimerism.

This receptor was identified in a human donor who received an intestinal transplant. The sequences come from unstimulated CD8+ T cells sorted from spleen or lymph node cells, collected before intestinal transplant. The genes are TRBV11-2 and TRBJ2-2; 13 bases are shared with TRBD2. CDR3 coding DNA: TGTGCCAGCGGGGTACCGACTAGCGGGAGGAAAAGGAACACCGGGGAGCTGTTTTTT. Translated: CASGVPTSGRKRNTGELFF.